The T cell receptor beta chain under discussion was sequenced for a study of blood T cell repertoires in COVID-19. For the study at large: Acute and convalescent COVID-19 specimens originated in the United States, Italy and Spain.

The CDR3 is made up of 13 amino acids. J lost 8 bases, V lost 4 bases, and 5 bases had no gene match. Germline V gene lookup returns CDR1 SGHNT and CDR2 YYREEE (reference sequence). As handled by the study authors: Amplification from reference gene primers served as the basis for estimated nucleated cell counts. Sequencing used immunoSEQ multiplex PCR; TCRdb keeps in-frame clones, though not all of them. The V and J calls and clone size come from that table; D and trimming were worked out from the DNA. The top ten hold around 5% of the sample, which has about 49,000 clones, 70% to 90% seen once. This clone has just one count.

J is TRBJ2-1 and V is TRBV5-4; 8 bases align to TRBD2. Material: peripheral blood. The receptor's source is a man aged 35 to 55 with active COVID-19. CDR3: CASSPAGGDEQFF. As DNA, the CDR3 is TGTGCCAGCAGCCCGGCCGGGGGGGATGAGCAGTTCTTC.